Here is one TCR beta chain with its context. Its specificity is unknown. Trimming at V came to 5 bases and at J to 0 bases, leaving 14 bases not matched to a gene. The germline V gene encodes CDR1 MNHEY and CDR2 SMNVEV (reference sequence). The CDR3 loop spans 20 amino acids. The data stem from a study of T cells after yellow fever vaccination. Study findings and constraints: Just a small share of clonotypes turned up in the CD4 compartment as well as the CD8 compartment.

In TCRdb, the 5' RACE reads were re-called with MiXCR into one record per CDR3 protein. The sample yields hundreds of thousands of distinct CDR3 sequences, approximately 12% seen once. The TCR comes from a man aged 25 to 40 who received the YFV17D yellow fever vaccine. This chain links TRBV27 with TRBJ2-5; 14 positions agree with TRBD2. The specimen was PBMCs, collected on the day of the yellow fever booster vaccination. The CDR3 region is CASSALPGLAGVGYQETQYF. In DNA, the CDR3 is TGTGCCAGCAGTGCGCTACCGGGACTAGCGGGAGTGGGGTACCAAGAGACCCAGTACTTC.